This TCR beta chain came from a study of monozygotic twins with inflammatory bowel disease. Study-wide results and limits: Patient-to-patient differences in immunosuppressive treatment may have added variability to the repertoires.

The UMIs carried a 6-nucleotide sample barcode, and they were added by template switching. TCRalpha and TCRbeta cDNA went through nested PCRs of 16 and 9 cycles, two in total. From its re-call of the 5' RACE reads, TCRdb lists each CDR3 protein once, without DNA. The sample data list 350,000 to 400,000 distinct CDR3 sequences. A note on this clonotype: Its antigen is not known.

CDR1 is SEHNR and CDR2 is FQNEAQ in the germline V gene (reference sequence). This CDR3 region has 14 residues. The chain recombines TRBV7-9 with TRBJ1-1; TCRdb's D call of TRBD1 is untestable without DNA. The sample consisted of blood. This TCR was sampled from a human donor with ulcerative colitis or Crohn's disease, or a healthy co-twin of an affected twin (not recorded which). The CDR3 sequence is CASSAQGGHTEAFF.